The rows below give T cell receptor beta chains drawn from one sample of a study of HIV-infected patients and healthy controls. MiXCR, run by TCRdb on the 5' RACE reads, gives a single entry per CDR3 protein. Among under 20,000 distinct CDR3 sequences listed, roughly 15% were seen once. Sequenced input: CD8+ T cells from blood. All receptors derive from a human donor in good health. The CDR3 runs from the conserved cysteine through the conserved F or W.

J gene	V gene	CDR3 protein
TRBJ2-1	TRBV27	CASSPRTGGPPPQFF
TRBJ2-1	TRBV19	CASSIEGINEQFF
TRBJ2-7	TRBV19	CASDPPTESTGYEQYF
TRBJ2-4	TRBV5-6	CASSLPGDANIQYF
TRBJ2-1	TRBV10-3	CAITSGVYNEQFF
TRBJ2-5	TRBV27	CASSLSGVIETQYF
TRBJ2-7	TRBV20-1	CSARADRDNEQYF
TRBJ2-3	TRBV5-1	CASRYYGEDSTDTQYF
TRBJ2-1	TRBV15	CATSRDSGGRTAIYNEQFF
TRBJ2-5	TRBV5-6	CASSPGDGGSKTQYF
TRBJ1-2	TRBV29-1	CSVAVGRAKGGYTF
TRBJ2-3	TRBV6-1	CASSEAIGGSTDTQYF
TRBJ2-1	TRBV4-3	CASSLGLTDNEQFF
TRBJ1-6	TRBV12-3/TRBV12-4	CASSVQGVNSPLHF
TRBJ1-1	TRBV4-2	CASSQVPGSEAFF
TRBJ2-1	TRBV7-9	CASSYGGYNEQFF
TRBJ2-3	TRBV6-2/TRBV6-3	CASSLEGNTQYF
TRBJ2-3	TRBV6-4	CASSETGGTDTQYF
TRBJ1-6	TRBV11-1	CASSFGGQDNSPLHF
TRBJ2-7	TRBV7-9	CASSFPESYEQYF
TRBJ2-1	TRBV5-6	CASSSPRDSEAF
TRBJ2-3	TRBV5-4	CASSDKIGDTDTQYF
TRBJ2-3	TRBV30	CAWTSGGGITDTQYF
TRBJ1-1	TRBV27	CASRDGVSTEAFF
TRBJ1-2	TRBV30	CASTDRGYGYTF
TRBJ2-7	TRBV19	CASSIAGGGYYEQYF
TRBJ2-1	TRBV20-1	CSARGFWTSGNNEQFF
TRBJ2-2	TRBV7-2	CASSFPNTGELFF
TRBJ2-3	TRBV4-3	CASSQVKGQGTDTQYF
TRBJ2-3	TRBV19	CASSIVGEITDTQYF
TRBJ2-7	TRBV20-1	CSARDREYEQYF
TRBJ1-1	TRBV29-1	CSVEDGRGAREAFF
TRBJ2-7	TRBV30	CAWSVPPGDDEQYF
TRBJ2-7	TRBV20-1	CSARPKQGATYEQYF
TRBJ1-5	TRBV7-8	CASSSTGNSNQPQHF
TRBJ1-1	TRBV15	CATSRDLGALMNTEAFF
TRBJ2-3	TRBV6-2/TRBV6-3	CASSSNWTPSDGRSTDTQYF
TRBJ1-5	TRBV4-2	CASSQDGTGVDQPQHF
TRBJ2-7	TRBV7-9	CASSPSLRTYEQYF
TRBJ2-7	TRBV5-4	CASSRVGTLGEQYF
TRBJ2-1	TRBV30	CAWTGWEGYYNEQFF
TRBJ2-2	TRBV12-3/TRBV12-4	CASSSYTYTGELFF
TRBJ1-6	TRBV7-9	CASSPGTANSPLHF
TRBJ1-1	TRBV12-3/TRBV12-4	CASSFPPGEGINTEAFF
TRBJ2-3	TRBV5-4	CASSLSSGLSTDTQYF
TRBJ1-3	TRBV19	CASNLDETVGNTIYF
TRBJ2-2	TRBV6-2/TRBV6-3	CASSRSNTGELFF
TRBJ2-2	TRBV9	CASSVAGTGSAGAGELFF
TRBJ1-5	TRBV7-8	CASSPTMLTGQPQHF
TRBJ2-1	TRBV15	CATSPGLASNEQFF
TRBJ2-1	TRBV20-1	CSARSGREQFF
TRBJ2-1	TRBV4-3	CASSQSEGGPDEQFF